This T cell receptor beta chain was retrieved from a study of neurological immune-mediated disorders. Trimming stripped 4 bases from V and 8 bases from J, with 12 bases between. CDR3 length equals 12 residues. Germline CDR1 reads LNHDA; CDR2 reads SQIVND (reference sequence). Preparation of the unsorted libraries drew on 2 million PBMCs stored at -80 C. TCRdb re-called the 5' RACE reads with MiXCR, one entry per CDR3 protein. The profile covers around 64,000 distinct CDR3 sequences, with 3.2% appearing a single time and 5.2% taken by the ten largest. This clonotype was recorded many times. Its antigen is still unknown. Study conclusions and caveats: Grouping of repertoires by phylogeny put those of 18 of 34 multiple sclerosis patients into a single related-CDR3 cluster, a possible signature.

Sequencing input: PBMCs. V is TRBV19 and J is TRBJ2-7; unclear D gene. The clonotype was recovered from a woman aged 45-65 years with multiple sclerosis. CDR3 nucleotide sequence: TGTGCCAGTAGTAATTTTGGGAATAAGCAGTACTTC. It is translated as CASSNFGNKQYF.